This passage covers 24 T cell receptor beta chains from one sample sequenced in a study of early T cells in non-severe SARS-CoV-2 infection. Each CDR3 protein is one row after TCRdb ran MiXCR on the 5' RACE reads. The sample carries around 61,000 distinct CDR3 sequences, less than 14% recorded once. The sequencing input was whole blood. These receptors were taken from an adult who was a healthcare worker with PCR-confirmed SARS-CoV-2 infection or an uninfected control (not recorded which).

In this sample, this clonotype turned up a few times. The genes are TRBV5-4 and TRBJ2-1, with 7 bases aligning to TRBD1. The germline V gene encodes CDR1 SGHNT and CDR2 YYREEE (reference sequence). The CDR3 has 15 residues. The ends lost 6 bases at V and 2 bases at J; junction bases unmatched: 8. The CDR3 DNA reads as TGTGCCAGCACCGCAGACAGGGATACCTACAATGAGCAGTTCTTC. Encoded protein: CASTADRDTYNEQFF.

This clonotype occurred many times. The chain links TRBV10-3 to TRBJ1-2; D ambiguous. The V and J ends lost 0 bases and 6 bases respectively, with 8 bases between them. CDR1 ENHRY and CDR2 SYGVKD come from the germline V gene. The CDR3 is 13 residues long. CDR3 coding DNA: TGTGCCATCAGTGAGTCGGTGGGCAATGGCTACACCTTC. Translation gives CAISESVGNGYTF.

This clonotype was seen many times. The V gene is TRBV7-2, the J gene TRBJ1-1; TRBD1 is a possible D gene (5 bases). Germline V gene sequence: CDR1 SGHTA, CDR2 FQGNSA. This CDR3 comprises 16 residues. V lost 2 bases and J 4 bases, leaving 17 bases between the germline ends. CDR3 in amino acids: CASSLKAVQGATEAFF. The CDR3 nucleotides read TGTGCCAGCAGCTTAAAGGCTGTGCAGGGCGCCACTGAAGCTTTCTTT.

This clonotype was seen at least ten times. The chain links TRBV11-3 to TRBJ2-2; D gene ambiguous. CDR3 length: 14 residues. With 5 bases removed from V and 7 bases from J, the gap between germline ends came to 14 bases. The germline V gene encodes CDR1 SGHNT and CDR2 YENEEA. As DNA, the CDR3 is TGTGCCAGCAGCCCACGCGGTTCGGGCGGGGAGCTGTTTTTT. As protein: CASSPRGSGGELFF.

This clonotype was recorded at least ten times. This chain uses TRBV4-3 with TRBJ1-1; D is unresolved. Germline CDR1 and CDR2: LGHNA and YSLEER. Trimming stripped 0 bases from V and 4 bases from J, with 12 bases between. There are 15 residues in the CDR3. CDR3 bases: TGCGCCAGCAGCCAAGATCGCGGGGATACCACTGAAGCTTTCTTT. This sequence encodes CASSQDRGDTTEAFF.

The rearrangement links TRBV7-9 to TRBJ2-3, with D maybe TRBD2 (5 bases). V was trimmed by 4 bases and J by 0 bases, leaving 17 bases between them. The CDR3 contains 17 residues. Germline values: CDR1 SEHNR, CDR2 FQNEAQ (reference sequence). The DNA of the CDR3 is TGTGCCAGCAGCTCCCCACGGGATCCAGCTAGCACAGATACGCAGTATTTT. Translation gives CASSSPRDPASTDTQYF.

The J gene is TRBJ2-7, the V gene TRBV30, with D possibly being TRBD1 (6 bases). The CDR3 runs to 13 residues. V lost 7 bases to trimming and J lost 3 bases, with 16 bases between them. Germline CDR1 reads GTSNPN; CDR2 reads SVGIG (reference sequence). This CDR3 reads CASSGAPLYEQYF. CDR3 nucleotide sequence: TGTGCCTCATCAGGGGCCCCTCTCTACGAGCAGTACTTC.

This clonotype was seen repeatedly, ten times or more. V and J are TRBV27 and TRBJ2-2; D gene unclear. This CDR3 spans 14 amino acids. Germline V gives CDR1 MNHEY, CDR2 SMNVEV (reference sequence). V lost 0 bases to trimming and J lost 6 bases, with 8 bases between them. CDR3 DNA sequence: TGTGCCAGCAGTTTATCAGGGTGGGCCGGGGAGCTGTTTTTT. Its translation: CASSLSGWAGELFF.

The rearrangement uses TRBV7-8 and TRBJ2-3; TRBD1 or TRBD2 may be the D gene (5 bases each). Germline V gene lookup returns CDR1 SGHVS and CDR2 FQNEAQ. Trimming removed 5 bases at V and 2 bases at J, with 11 bases between. This CDR3 has 14 amino acids. In DNA form, the CDR3 reads TGTGCCAGCAGCCGGGGCCCCTCCACAGATACGCAGTATTTT. Protein product: CASSRGPSTDTQYF.

This clonotype was found many times. An end of the junction differs from the germline gene, which may be a read error. The chain carries TRBV9 and TRBJ2-5; D is possibly TRBD1 or TRBD2 (5 bases each). From germline, CDR1 is SGDLS and CDR2 YYNGEE. The CDR3 sequence is 10 residues long. The CDR3 here is CASSGRDLCF. In DNA form, the CDR3 reads TGTGCCAGCAGCGGCCGGGACCTGTGCTTC.

This chain links TRBV7-6 with TRBJ2-7; 9 bases agree with TRBD1. The CDR3 has 15 residues. J was trimmed by 9 bases and V by 5 bases; bases with no gene match: 14. Germline V lookup: CDR1 SGHVS, CDR2 FNYEAQ. CDR3 protein: CASSQPGQGEEGQYF. For the CDR3, the DNA is TGTGCCAGCAGCCAGCCGGGACAGGGCGAGGAAGGGCAGTACTTC.

This clonotype has just a few counts. This chain connects TRBV7-9 to TRBJ1-2, with D tentatively TRBD1 (5 bases). CDR1 is SEHNR, CDR2 FQNEAQ, per germline (reference sequence). This CDR3 comprises 13 residues. V was cut by 6 bases and J by 4 bases, with 12 bases left in between. The CDR3 protein is CASSGGASYGYTF. The CDR3 nucleotides are TGTGCCAGCAGTGGCGGGGCCTCCTATGGCTACACCTTC. The variable domain in full, completed from reference TRBV7-9 and TRBJ1-2, reads DTGVSQNPRHKITKRGQNVTFRCDPISEHNRLYWYRQTLGQGPEFLTYFQNEAQLEKSRLLSDRFSAERPKGSFSTLEIQRTEQGDSAMYLCASSGGASYGYTFGSGTRLTVV.

This clonotype was seen only a few times. This sequence joins TRBV7-2 and TRBJ2-1; the D call may be TRBD1 or TRBD2 (5 bases each). The CDR3 spans 12 residues. Germline values: CDR1 SGHTA, CDR2 FQGNSA. Trimming shortened V by 2 bases and J by 7 bases, and 6 bases separated the two germline ends. The CDR3 protein is CASSLWGNEQFF. CDR3 bases: TGTGCCAGCAGCTTATGGGGGAATGAGCAGTTCTTC.

This clonotype was seen a few times. V and J are TRBV12-1 and TRBJ2-7; the table's D call, TRBD1, has no DNA check behind it. TRBV12-1 is shown as a pseudogene. This CDR3 has 15 amino acids. This CDR3 reads CASSFELQGTYEQYF. Written as DNA, the CDR3 is TGTGCCAGCAGCTTTGAATTACAGGGGACCTACGAGCAGTACTTC.

This clonotype turned up a few times. The V gene is TRBV12-3 or TRBV12-4, the J gene TRBJ2-1, with a tentative D call TRBD1 (8 bases). The CDR3 is 15 residues long. Trimming stripped 5 bases from V and 7 bases from J, with 18 bases between. The CDR3 region is CASSPGGAGANEQFF. Here the CDR3 DNA reads TGTGCCAGCAGTCCAGGGGGCGCGGGGGCGAATGAGCAGTTCTTC.

The sample holds many counts of this clonotype. The chain uses TRBV29-1 and TRBJ2-2; D remains unclear. Germline V gene sequence: CDR1 SQVTM, CDR2 ANQGSEA. The CDR3 loop spans 13 amino acids. Trimming cost V 3 bases and J 1 base, with 6 bases left between them. The CDR3 nucleotides read TGCAGCGTTGATCAGGAGAACACCGGGGAGCTGTTTTTT. Translating gives CSVDQENTGELFF.

The gene calls are TRBV2 and TRBJ1-2, with 8 bases identical to TRBD1. Germline V gene sequence: CDR1 SNHLY, CDR2 FYNNEI. This CDR3 has 13 amino acids. Unmatched junction bases numbered 6, after V lost 6 bases and J lost 6 bases. The CDR3 nucleotides read TGTGCCAGCAGCGAAACAGGGGGTCATGGCTACACCTTC. Its translation: CASSETGGHGYTF.

This clonotype turned up a few times. The chain employs TRBV24-1 and TRBJ2-3; D call uncertain. V gave up 3 bases and J gave up 2 bases, with 8 bases separating them. This CDR3 is 14 amino acids long. Germline CDR1 reads KGHDR; CDR2 reads SFDVKD. CDR3 DNA: TGTGCCACCAGTGATCCCCGGACCACAGATACGCAGTATTTT. Translating gives CATSDPRTTDTQYF.

This clonotype was seen repeatedly, ten times or more. This chain joins TRBV11-2 and TRBJ2-3; D unresolved. The germline V gene encodes CDR1 SGHAT and CDR2 FQNNGV. The CDR3 contains 13 residues. V shed 1 base and J shed 4 bases, with 6 bases lying between them. CDR3 nucleotides: TGTGCCAGCAGCTTAGGAAGGGCAGATACGCAGTATTTT. It yields the protein CASSLGRADTQYF.

This clonotype occurred many times. The chain has TRBV7-8 and TRBJ2-7, with D possibly matching TRBD2 (6 bases). CDR3 length: 16 residues. Germline V gene data show CDR1 as SGHVS and CDR2 as FQNEAQ. V was shortened by 5 bases and J by 2 bases, with 19 bases between the two germline ends. This CDR3 is CASSPIVRGDAYEQYF. The CDR3 DNA reads as TGTGCCAGCAGCCCCATTGTGCGGGGCGACGCCTACGAGCAGTACTTC.

This clonotype was seen many times. V usage is TRBV9 and J usage is TRBJ2-7; D is tentatively TRBD1 or TRBD2 (5 bases each). The CDR3 runs 15 residues. Germline CDR1 SGDLS, CDR2 YYNGEE. Trimming cost V 0 bases and J 0 bases, with 10 bases left between them. Here the CDR3 DNA reads TGTGCCAGCAGCGTAGCGGGGCTGAACTCCTACGAGCAGTACTTC. Translated: CASSVAGLNSYEQYF.

The chain links TRBV7-2 to TRBJ2-5; the D is unclear. Germline V gene data show CDR1 as SGHTA and CDR2 as FQGNSA. Trimming left V 1 base short and J 3 bases short, with 6 bases between. This CDR3 region has 13 residues. CDR3 region: CASSLDRKETQYF. For the CDR3, the DNA is TGTGCCAGCAGCTTAGATCGGAAAGAGACCCAGTACTTC.

This clonotype was detected a few times. The chain is built from TRBV4-1 and TRBJ1-5; D ambiguous. The germline V gene encodes CDR1 MGHRA and CDR2 YSYEKL. The CDR3 contains 15 residues. Trimming left V 0 bases short and J 6 bases short, with 12 bases between. The CDR3 region is CASSQDGEESQPQHF. The CDR3 bases are TGCGCCAGCAGCCAAGATGGTGAGGAATCTCAGCCCCAGCATTTT.

This clonotype was recorded a few times. The chain employs TRBV9 and TRBJ2-2; a possible D gene is TRBD2 (5 bases). The CDR3 is 14 amino acids. In germline, CDR1 is SGDLS, CDR2 YYNGEE. Trimming stripped 0 bases from V and 5 bases from J, with 8 bases between. The CDR3 region is CASSVATGTGELFF. CDR3 in DNA: TGTGCCAGCAGCGTAGCTACGGGGACCGGGGAGCTGTTTTTT.